This T cell receptor beta chain was found in a study of blood T cell repertoires in COVID-19. The ends lost 5 bases at V and 3 bases at J; junction bases unmatched: 4. The germline V gene encodes CDR1 MRHNA and CDR2 SNTAGT. This CDR3 is built from 15 residues. There are a few counts of this clone. Authors' methods: Amplification of reference gene primers was used by the study to estimate nucleated cell counts. Repertoires were generated with immunoSEQ multiplex PCR, while TCRdb's copy carries only in-frame clones and drops some. For V, J and clone size, that table is used; D and trimming come from the DNA. The sample has 150,000 to 200,000 clones; roughly 86% are singletons.

The specimen was peripheral blood. The source is an elderly woman in a cohort sampled during active or convalescent COVID-19. V and J are TRBV6-4 and TRBJ2-1, with 10 bases aligning to TRBD2. CDR3 coding DNA: TGTGCCAGCAGTTCCCTAGCGGGGGACTACAATGAGCAGTTCTTC. Encoded protein: CASSSLAGDYNEQFF.